This T cell receptor beta chain is drawn from a study of T-cell reconstitution after alpha-beta-depleted transplantation in children. The CDR3 runs to 13 residues. The V end was cut by 3 bases, the J end by 0 bases, with 5 bases between. Researchers prepared the TCRbeta library using unique molecular identifiers, the study reports. TCRdb passed the PCR reads through MiXCR, listing each CDR3 protein once. The sample shows about 690,000 distinct CDR3 sequences, approximately 17% of them seen only once. This clonotype was picked up many times. The receptor was derived from a human donor who donated a stem cell graft to a child with acute myeloid leukemia. The V and J genes are TRBV12-3 or TRBV12-4 and TRBJ1-1; D not resolved. Source: PBMCs from the stem cell graft donor, taken from the stem cell graft. CDR3 DNA: TGTGCCAGCAGTTTGCCAGTGAACACTGAAGCTTTCTTT. It encodes CASSLPVNTEAFF.